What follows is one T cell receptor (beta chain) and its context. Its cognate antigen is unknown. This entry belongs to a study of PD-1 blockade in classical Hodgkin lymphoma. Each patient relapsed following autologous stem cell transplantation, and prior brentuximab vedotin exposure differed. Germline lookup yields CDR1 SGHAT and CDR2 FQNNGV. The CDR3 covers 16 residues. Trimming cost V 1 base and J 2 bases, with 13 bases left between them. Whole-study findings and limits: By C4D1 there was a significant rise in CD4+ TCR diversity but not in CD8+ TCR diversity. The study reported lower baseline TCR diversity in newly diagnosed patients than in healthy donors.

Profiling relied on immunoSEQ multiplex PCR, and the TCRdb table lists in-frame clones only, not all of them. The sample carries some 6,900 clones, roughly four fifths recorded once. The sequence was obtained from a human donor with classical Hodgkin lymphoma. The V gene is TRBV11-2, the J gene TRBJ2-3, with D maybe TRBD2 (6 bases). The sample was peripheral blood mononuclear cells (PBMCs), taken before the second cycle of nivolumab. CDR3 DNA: TGTGCCAGCAGCTTAGGCCGGGACTGGGTCACAGATACGCAGTATTTT. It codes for CASSLGRDWVTDTQYF.